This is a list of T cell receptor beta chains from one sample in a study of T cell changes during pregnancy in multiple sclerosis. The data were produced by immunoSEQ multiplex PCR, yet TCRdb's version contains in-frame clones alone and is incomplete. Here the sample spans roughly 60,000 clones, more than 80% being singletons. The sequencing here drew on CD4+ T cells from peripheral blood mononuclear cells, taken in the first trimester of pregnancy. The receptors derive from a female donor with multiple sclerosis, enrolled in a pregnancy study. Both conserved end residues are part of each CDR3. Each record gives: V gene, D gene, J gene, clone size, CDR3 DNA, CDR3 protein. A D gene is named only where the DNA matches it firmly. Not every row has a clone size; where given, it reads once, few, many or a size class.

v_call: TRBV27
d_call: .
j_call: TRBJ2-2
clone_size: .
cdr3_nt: TGTGCCAGCAGTTCCCCCCCGGGATACGCAAACACCGGGGAGCTGTTTTTT
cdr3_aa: CASSSPPGYANTGELFF

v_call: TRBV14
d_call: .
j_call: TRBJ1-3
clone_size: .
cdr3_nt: TGTGCCAGCAGCCAGAGAATTAAGTACTCTGGAAACACCATATATTTT
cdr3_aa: CASSQRIKYSGNTIYF

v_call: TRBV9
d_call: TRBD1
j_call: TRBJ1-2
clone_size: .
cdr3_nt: TGTGCCAGCAGCGTAGAGGCAGGGGGTTGGGGTGGCTACACCTTC
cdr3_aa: CASSVEAGGWGGYTF

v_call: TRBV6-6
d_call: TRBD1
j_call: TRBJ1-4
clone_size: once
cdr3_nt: TGTGCCAGCAGTCGGACAGGGACTAATGAAAAACTGTTTTTT
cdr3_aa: CASSRTGTNEKLFF

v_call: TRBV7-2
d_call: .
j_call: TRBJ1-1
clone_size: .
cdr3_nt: TGTGCCAGCAGCTCAGGCTACGGAGAAGCTTTCTTT
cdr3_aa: CASSSGYGEAFF

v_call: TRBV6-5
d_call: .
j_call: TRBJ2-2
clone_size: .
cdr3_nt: TGTGTCAGCATGAGAGGGGGGGCTACCGGGGAGCTGTTTTTT
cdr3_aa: CVSMRGGATGELFF

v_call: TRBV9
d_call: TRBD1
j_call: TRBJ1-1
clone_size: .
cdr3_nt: TGTGCCAGCAGCGTAGCTACAGGGGCCCGGGACACTGAAGCTTTCTTT
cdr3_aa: CASSVATGARDTEAFF

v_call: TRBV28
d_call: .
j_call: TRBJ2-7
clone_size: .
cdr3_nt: TGTGCCAGCAGTTTACGGGGTATGCGGGGATCCTACGAGCAGTACTTC
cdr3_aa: CASSLRGMRGSYEQYF

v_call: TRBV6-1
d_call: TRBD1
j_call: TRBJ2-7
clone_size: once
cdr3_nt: TGTGCCAGCAGCTGGGACAGAAAAGGGCAGTACTTC
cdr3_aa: CASSWDRKGQYF

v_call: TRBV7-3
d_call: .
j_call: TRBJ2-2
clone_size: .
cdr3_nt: TGTGCCAGCAGCTTGGGTAGGGGTACCGGGGAGCTGTTTTTT
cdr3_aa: CASSLGRGTGELFF

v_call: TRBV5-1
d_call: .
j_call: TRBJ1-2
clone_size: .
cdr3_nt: TGCGCCAGCAGCCCGGGTTTGCTTTTCTTGAAGACAGGTCGGGGCTACACCTTC
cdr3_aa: CASSPGLLFLKTGRGYTF

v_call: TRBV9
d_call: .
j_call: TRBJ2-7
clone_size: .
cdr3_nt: TGTGCCAGCAGCGTAGCTGGCGACTTTGCGTCGTCCTACGAGCAGTACTTC
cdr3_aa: CASSVAGDFASSYEQYF

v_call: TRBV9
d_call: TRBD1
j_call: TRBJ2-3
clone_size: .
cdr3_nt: TGTGCCAGCAGCGCCTCTGTAAGGGGGCACAGTAGAACAGATACGCAGTATTTT
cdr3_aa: CASSASVRGHSRTDTQYF

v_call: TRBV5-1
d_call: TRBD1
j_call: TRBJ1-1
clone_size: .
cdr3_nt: TGCGCCAGCAGCTCGGTAGTGGACAGGGCAAACACTGAAGCTTTCTTT
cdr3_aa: CASSSVVDRANTEAFF

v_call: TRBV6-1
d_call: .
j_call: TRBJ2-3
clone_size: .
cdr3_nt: TGTGCCAGCACCTCGGTAATTCGAGATACGCAGTATTTT
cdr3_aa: CASTSVIRDTQYF

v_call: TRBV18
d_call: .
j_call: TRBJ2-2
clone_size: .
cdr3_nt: TGTGCCAGCTCACCTGTACTGGTGGCGAACACCGGGGAGCTGTTTTTT
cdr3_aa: CASSPVLVANTGELFF

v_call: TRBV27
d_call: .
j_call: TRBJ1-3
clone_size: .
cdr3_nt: TGTGCCAGCAGTTTCCTGCCGGTCTACGGAAACACCATATATTTT
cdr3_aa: CASSFLPVYGNTIYF

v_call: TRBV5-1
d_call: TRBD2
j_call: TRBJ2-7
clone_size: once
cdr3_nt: TGCGCCAGCATGTTTAGCGGGAGTAACGAGCAGTACTTC
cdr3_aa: CASMFSGSNEQYF

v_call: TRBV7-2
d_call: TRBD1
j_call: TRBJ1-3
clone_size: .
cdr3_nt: TGTGCCAGCTCTGTACAGGGGGCGTCTGGAAACACCATATATTTT
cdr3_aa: CASSVQGASGNTIYF

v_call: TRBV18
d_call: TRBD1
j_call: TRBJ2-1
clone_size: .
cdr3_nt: TGTGCCAGCTCACCGCAGAGGACAGGGGGAAAACATTACAATGAGCAGTTCTTC
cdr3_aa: CASSPQRTGGKHYNEQFF

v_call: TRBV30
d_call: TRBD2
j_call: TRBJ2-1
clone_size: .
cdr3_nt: TGTGCCTGGAGTGTCCAGCGGGATTACAATGAGCAGTTCTTC
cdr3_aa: CAWSVQRDYNEQFF

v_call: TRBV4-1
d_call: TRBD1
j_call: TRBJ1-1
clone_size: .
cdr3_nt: TGCGCCAGCAGCCAGTCCCGAGGGGGCTACACTGAAGCTTTCTTT
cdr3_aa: CASSQSRGGYTEAFF

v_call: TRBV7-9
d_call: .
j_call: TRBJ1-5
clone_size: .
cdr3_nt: TGTGCCAGCAGTTATACAGGGAGCAATCAGCCCCAGCATTTT
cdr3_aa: CASSYTGSNQPQHF

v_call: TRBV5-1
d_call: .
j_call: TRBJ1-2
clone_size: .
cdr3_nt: TGCGCCAGCAGCTTGGCCCTGGAGGGTAGCGGCTACACCTTC
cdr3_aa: CASSLALEGSGYTF

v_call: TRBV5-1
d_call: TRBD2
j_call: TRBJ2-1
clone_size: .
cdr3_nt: TGCGCCAGCAGCCCCGAGGGAGCGGGGGGCTACAATGAGCAGTTCTTC
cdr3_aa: CASSPEGAGGYNEQFF

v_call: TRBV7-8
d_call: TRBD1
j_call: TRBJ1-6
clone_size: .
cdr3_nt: TGTGCCAGCAGCTCCCGGCTGCAGGGGGCATCCTATAATTCACCCCTCCACTTT
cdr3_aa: CASSSRLQGASYNSPLHF

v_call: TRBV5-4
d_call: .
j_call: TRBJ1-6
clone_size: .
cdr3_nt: TGTGCCAGCAGCTTGGATTCGGGGGTCTCGTCACCCCTCCACTTT
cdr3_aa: CASSLDSGVSSPLHF

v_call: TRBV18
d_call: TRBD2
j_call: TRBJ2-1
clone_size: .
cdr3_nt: TGTGCCAGCTCACCATCTAGCGGTGAGCAGTTCTTC
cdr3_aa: CASSPSSGEQFF

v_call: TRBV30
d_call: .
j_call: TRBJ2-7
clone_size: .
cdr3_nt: TGTGCCCGGAGTGATGGCGGGATTATACACGAGCAGTACTTC
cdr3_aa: CARSDGGIIHEQYF

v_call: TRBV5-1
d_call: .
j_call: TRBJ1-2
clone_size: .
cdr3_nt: TGCGCCAGCAGCTCGCCGGGGAGGCGGCAAGGCTACACCTTC
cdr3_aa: CASSSPGRRQGYTF

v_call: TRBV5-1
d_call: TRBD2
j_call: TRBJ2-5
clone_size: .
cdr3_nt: TGCGCCAGCAGCCGACTAGCGGGAGACCAAGAGACCCAGTACTTC
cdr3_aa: CASSRLAGDQETQYF

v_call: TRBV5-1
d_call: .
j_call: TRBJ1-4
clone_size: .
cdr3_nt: TGCGCCAGCAGCGAAACCAGAGGAGGTGAAAAACTGTTTTTT
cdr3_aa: CASSETRGGEKLFF

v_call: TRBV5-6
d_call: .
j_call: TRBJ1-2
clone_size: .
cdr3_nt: TGTGCCAGCAGCTTGGTTGTGACAGACCCTGAAAGTACCTATGGCTACACCTTC
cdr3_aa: CASSLVVTDPESTYGYTF

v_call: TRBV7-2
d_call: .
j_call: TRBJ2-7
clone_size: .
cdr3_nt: TGTGCCAGCAGCTCCCTCTACGAGCAGTACTTC
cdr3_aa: CASSSLYEQYF

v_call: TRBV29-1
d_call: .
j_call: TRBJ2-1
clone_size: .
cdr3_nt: TGCAGCGTTCCCCTCCGCCCTTTAGAAGATGAGCAGTTCTTC
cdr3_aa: CSVPLRPLEDEQFF

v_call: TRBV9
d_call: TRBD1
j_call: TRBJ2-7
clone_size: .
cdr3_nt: TGTGCCAGCAGCCCTTGGGGTGGGACAGTATCCTACGAGCAGTACTTC
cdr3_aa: CASSPWGGTVSYEQYF

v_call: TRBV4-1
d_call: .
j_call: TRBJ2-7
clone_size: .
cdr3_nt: TGCGCCAGCAGCCAGGAAACAGGCTGGGGGCCTGGCGAGCAGTACTTC
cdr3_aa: CASSQETGWGPGEQYF

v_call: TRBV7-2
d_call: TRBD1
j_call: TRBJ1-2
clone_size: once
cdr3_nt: TGTGCCAGCAACCTACAGGGGGCGGACTATGGCTACACCTTC
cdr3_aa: CASNLQGADYGYTF

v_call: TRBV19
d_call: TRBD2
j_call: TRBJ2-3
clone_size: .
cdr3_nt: TGTGCCAGTAGTATAGTTTGGGCTAGCGGGAGGTCAGATACGCAGTATTTT
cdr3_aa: CASSIVWASGRSDTQYF

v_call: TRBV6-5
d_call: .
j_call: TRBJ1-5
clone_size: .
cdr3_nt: TGTGCCAGCAGTTACGGGCAGGGGTTTCAGCCCCAGCATTTT
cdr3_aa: CASSYGQGFQPQHF

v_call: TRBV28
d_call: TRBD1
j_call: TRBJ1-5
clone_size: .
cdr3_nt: TGTGCCAGCAGTTCCCAGGGGGGCCGCAATCAGCCCCAGCATTTT
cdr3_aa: CASSSQGGRNQPQHF

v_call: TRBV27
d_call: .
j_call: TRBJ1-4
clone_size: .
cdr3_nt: TGTGCCAGCAGTTTAAATCCTAGAGGTGGAAAACTGTTTTTT
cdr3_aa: CASSLNPRGGKLFF

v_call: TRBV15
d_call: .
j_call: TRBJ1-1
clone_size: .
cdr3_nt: TGTGCCACCAGCAGAGATTTAGCCGGAAACACTGAAGCTTTCTTT
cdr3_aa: CATSRDLAGNTEAFF

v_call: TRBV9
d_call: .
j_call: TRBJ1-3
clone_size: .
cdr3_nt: TGTGCCAGCAGCCTCCCGGGGGGCGGAAACACCATATATTTT
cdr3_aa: CASSLPGGGNTIYF

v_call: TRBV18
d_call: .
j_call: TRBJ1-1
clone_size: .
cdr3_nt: TGTGCCAGCTCACAGAACGAGTTCACTGAAGCTTTCTTT
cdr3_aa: CASSQNEFTEAFF

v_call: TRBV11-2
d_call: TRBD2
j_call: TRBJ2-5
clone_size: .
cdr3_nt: TGTGCCAGCAGCTTAGGTCGGGGGGTCTTGGAGACCCAGTACTTC
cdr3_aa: CASSLGRGVLETQYF